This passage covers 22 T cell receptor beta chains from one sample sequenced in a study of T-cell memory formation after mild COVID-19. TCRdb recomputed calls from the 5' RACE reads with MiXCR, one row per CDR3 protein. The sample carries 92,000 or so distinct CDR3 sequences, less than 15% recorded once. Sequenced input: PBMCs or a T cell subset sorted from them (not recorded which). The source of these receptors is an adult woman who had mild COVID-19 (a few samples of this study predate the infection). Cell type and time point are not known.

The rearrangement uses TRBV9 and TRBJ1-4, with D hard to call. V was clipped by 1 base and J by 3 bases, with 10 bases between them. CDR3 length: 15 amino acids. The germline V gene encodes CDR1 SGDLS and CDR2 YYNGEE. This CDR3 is CASSVFGSPNEKLFF. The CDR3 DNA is TGTGCCAGCAGCGTATTCGGCAGTCCTAATGAAAAACTGTTTTTT. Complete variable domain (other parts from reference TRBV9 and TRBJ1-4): DSGVTQTPKHLITATGQRVTLRCSPRSGDLSVYWYQQSLDQGLQFLIQYYNGEERAKGNILERFSAQQFPDLHSELNLSSLELGDSALYFCASSVFGSPNEKLFFGSGTQLSVL.

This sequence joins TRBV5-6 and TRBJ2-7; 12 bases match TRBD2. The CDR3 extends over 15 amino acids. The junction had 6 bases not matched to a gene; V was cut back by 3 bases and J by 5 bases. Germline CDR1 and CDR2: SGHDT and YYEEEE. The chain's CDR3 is CASSSSGGAENEQYF. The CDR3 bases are TGTGCCAGCAGCTCTAGCGGGGGGGCTGAAAACGAGCAGTACTTC.

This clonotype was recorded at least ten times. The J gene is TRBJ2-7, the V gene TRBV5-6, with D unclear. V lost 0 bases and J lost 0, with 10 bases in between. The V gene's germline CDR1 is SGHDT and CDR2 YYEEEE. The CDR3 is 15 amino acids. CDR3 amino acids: CASSLAAGSSYEQYF. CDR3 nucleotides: TGTGCCAGCAGCTTGGCGGCAGGTAGCTCCTACGAGCAGTACTTC.

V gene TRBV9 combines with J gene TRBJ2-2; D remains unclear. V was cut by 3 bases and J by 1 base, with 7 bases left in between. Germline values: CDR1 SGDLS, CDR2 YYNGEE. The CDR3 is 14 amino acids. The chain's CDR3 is CASSAPWNTGELFF. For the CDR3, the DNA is TGTGCCAGCAGCGCACCTTGGAACACCGGGGAGCTGTTTTTT.

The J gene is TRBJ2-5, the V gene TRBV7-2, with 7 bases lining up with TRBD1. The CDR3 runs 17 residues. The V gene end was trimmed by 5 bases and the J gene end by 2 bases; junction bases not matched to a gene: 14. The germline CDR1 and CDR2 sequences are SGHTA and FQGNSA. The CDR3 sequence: CASSRLGGGLLQETQYF. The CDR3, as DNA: TGTGCCAGCAGCCGGTTAGGGGGCGGGCTATTACAAGAGACCCAGTACTTC.

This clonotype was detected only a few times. The CDR3 region has the DNA TGTGCCAGCACCACACTGGACGGCCACAATGAGCAGTTCTTC. Amino acids: CASTTLDGHNEQFF. The chain uses TRBV6-1 and TRBJ2-1, with D uncertain. Trimming took 7 bases from V and 5 from J, leaving 15 bases between them. Germline V gene lookup returns CDR1 MNHNS and CDR2 SASEGT. This CDR3 is 14 amino acids long.

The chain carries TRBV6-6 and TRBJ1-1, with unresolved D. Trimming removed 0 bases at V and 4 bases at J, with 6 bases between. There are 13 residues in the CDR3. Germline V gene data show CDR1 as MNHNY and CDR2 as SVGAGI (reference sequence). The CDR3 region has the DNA TGTGCCAGCAGTTACTCAGGCGGCACTGAAGCTTTCTTT. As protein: CASSYSGGTEAFF.

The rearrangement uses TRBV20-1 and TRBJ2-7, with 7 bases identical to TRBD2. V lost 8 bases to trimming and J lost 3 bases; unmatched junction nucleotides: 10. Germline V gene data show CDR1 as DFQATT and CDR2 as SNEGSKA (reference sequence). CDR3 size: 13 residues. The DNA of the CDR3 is TGCAGTTCACGTACTAGCGACCACTACGAGCAGTACTTC. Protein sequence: CSSRTSDHYEQYF.

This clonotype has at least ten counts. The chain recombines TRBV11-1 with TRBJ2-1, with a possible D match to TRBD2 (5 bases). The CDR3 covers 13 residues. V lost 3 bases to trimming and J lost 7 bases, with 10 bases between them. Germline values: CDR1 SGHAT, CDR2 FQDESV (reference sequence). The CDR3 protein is CASSFEGRNEQFF. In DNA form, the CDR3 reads TGTGCCAGCAGCTTTGAGGGTCGGAATGAGCAGTTCTTC.

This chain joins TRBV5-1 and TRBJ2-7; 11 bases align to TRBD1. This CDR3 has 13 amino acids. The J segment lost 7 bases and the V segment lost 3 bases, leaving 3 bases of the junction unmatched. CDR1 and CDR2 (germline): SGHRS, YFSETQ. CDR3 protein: CASSWTGGREQYF. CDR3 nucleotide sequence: TGCGCCAGCAGCTGGACAGGGGGCCGAGAGCAGTACTTC.

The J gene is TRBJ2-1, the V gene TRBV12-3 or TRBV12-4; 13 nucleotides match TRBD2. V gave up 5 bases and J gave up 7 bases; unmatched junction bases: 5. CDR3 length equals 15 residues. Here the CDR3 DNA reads TGTGCCAGCAGTCCTGGACTAGCGGGAGAGAATGAGCAGTTCTTC. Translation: CASSPGLAGENEQFF.

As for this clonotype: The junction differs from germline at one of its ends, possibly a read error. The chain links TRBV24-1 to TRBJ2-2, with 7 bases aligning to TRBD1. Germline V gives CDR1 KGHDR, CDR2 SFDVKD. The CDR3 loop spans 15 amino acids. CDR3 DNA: TGTGCCACCAGTGATTTGGACAGGGACACCGTGGAGCTGTTTTTT. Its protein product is CATSDLDRDTVELFF.

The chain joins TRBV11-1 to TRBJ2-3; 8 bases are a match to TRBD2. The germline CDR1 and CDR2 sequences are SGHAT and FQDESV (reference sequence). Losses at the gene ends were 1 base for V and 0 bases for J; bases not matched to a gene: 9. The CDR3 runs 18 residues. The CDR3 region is CASSLERGRPSSTDTQYF. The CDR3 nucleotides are TGTGCCAGCAGCTTAGAACGCGGGAGGCCATCTAGCACAGATACGCAGTATTTT.

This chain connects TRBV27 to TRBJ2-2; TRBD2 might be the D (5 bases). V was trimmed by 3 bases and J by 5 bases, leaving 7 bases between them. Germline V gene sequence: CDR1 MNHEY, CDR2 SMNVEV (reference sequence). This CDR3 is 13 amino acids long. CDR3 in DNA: TGTGCCAGCAGTTTGGGGAGTACCGGGGAGCTGTTTTTT. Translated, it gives CASSLGSTGELFF.

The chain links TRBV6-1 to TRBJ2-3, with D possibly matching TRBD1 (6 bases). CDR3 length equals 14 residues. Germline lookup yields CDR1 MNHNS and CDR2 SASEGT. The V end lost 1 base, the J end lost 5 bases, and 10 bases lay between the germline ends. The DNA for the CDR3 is TGTGCCAGCAGTGAAGGCAGGGGTGGAGATACGCAGTATTTT. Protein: CASSEGRGGDTQYF.

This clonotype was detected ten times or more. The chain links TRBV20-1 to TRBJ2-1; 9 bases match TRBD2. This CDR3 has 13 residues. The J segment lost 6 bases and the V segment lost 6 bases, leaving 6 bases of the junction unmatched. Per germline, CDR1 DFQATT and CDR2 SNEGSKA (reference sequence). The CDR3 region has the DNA TGCAGTGCGATGGGACTAGCTCCCAATGAGCAGTTCTTC. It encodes CSAMGLAPNEQFF.

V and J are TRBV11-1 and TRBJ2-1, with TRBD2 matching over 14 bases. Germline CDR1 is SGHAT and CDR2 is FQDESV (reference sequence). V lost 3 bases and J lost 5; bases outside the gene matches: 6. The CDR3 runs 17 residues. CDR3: CASSLGLAGVPHNEQFF. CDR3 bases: TGTGCCAGCAGCTTGGGACTAGCGGGAGTACCGCACAATGAGCAGTTCTTC.

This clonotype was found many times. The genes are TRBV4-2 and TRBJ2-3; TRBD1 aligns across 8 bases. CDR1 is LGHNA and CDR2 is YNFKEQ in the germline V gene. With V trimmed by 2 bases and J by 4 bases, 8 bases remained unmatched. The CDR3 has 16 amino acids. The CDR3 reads CASSQKLQGDADTQYF. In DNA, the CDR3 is TGTGCCAGCAGCCAAAAGCTACAGGGGGACGCAGATACGCAGTATTTT.

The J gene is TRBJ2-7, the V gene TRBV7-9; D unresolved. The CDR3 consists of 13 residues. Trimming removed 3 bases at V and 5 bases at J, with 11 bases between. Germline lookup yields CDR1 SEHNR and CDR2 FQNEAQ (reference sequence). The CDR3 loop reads CASSFSDPHEQYF. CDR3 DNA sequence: TGTGCCAGCAGCTTTTCCGACCCCCACGAGCAGTACTTC.

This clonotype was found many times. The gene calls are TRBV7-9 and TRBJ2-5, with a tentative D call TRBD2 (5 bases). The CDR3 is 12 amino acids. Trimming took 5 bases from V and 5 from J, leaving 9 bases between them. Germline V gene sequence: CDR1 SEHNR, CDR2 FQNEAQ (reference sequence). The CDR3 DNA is TGTGCCAGCAGCCCCAGAGGGGAGACCCAGTACTTC. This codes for CASSPRGETQYF.

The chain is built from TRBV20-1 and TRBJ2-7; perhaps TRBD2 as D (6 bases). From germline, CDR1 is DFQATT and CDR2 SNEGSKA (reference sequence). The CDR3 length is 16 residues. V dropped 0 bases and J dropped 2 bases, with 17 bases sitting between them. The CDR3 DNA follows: TGCAGTGCTAGAGATCCCCCGGGCGGGGCCCCCTACGAGCAGTACTTC. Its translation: CSARDPPGGAPYEQYF.

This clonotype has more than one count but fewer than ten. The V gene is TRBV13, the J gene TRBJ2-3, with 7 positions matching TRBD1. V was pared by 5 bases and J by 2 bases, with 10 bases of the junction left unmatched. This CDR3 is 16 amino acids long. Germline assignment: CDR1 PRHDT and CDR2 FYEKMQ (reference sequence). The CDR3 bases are TGTGCCAGCAGCGCACGACAGGGTGGAGACACAGATACGCAGTATTTT. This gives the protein CASSARQGGDTDTQYF. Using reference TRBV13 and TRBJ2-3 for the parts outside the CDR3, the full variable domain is AAGVIQSPRHLIKEKRETATLKCYPIPRHDTVYWYQQGPGQDPQFLISFYEKMQSDKGSIPDRFSAQQFSDYHSELNMSSLELGDSALYFCASSARQGGDTDTQYFGPGTRLTVL.